This entry features one TCR beta chain sequence. What it binds is not known. The data were produced by immunoSEQ multiplex PCR, yet TCRdb's version contains in-frame clones alone and is incomplete. The sample carries a few hundred thousand clones, approximately 97% recorded once. V was pared by 3 bases and J by 4 bases, with 7 bases of the junction left unmatched. Germline loops: CDR1 MGHRA, CDR2 YSYEKL. This CDR3 is built from 15 residues. These data originate in a study of shared clonotypes between healthy human individuals. Study findings and constraints: Sharing across four donors was highest in naive CD4 (around 5%) and lowest in memory CD8 (roughly 0.4%). Non-shared clonotypes showed lower generation probabilities than clonotypes common to all four donors. Among donors, clonotype sharing was expected to be affected by sequencing depth.

Into CD45RA+ naive and CD45RA-negative memory subsets, the CD4+ cells were split. The chain has TRBV4-1 and TRBJ2-5, with 8 positions matching TRBD1. Sequenced sample: naive CD4+ T cells sorted from blood. The subset: CD45RA+ positively selected. The clonotype was recovered from a woman aged 25-40 years in good health. Here the CDR3 reads CASSHSGQGGETQYF. DNA of the CDR3: TGCGCCAGCAGCCATTCCGGACAGGGTGGAGAGACCCAGTACTTC.